Shown below are 4 T cell receptor beta chains from a single sample sequenced in a study of T cells in pancreatic ductal adenocarcinoma. Selected pancreatic ductal adenocarcinoma patients had undergone surgery without neoadjuvant therapy. The data were produced by immunoSEQ multiplex PCR, yet TCRdb's version contains in-frame clones alone and is incomplete. The sample lists about 100,000 clones, about 95% occurring once. The sequencing input was PBMCs. These receptors were obtained from a human donor with pancreatic ductal adenocarcinoma.

The chain employs TRBV19 and TRBJ2-3, with 7 positions matching TRBD2. Germline V gives CDR1 LNHDA, CDR2 SQIVND (reference sequence). This CDR3 is 17 amino acids long. J gave up 5 bases and V 1 base, and 12 bases lay outside the gene matches. The CDR3 DNA follows: TGTGCCAGTAGTATAGGGAGCCTAGCGGCTAGTGGAGATACGCAGTATTTT. It specifies CASSIGSLAASGDTQYF.

This chain joins TRBV7-9 and TRBJ2-3, with 7 bases fitting TRBD2. The CDR3 runs 14 residues. The V gene's germline CDR1 is SEHNR and CDR2 FQNEAQ (reference sequence). J lost 2 bases, V lost 5 bases, and 4 bases had no gene match. CDR3 coding DNA: TGTGCCAGCAGCCAGACTAGCACCACAGATACGCAGTATTTT. It translates to CASSQTSTTDTQYF.

The table lists this clone with a few counts. V gene TRBV5-4 combines with J gene TRBJ1-1, with TRBD1 matching over 7 bases. The V gene end was trimmed by 5 bases and the J gene end by 6 bases; junction bases not matched to a gene: 16. The CDR3 consists of 16 residues. CDR1 is SGHNT and CDR2 is YYREEE in the germline V gene (reference sequence). Here the CDR3 DNA reads TGTGCCAGCAGTTCCCTGGACAGGAAAGTTATTGCTGAAGCTTTCTTT. This translates into CASSSLDRKVIAEAFF.

The chain has TRBV5-1 and TRBJ2-1, with 8 bases fitting TRBD2. Germline CDR1 and CDR2: SGHRS and YFSETQ. Trimming took 2 bases from V and 0 from J; bases not matched to a gene: 4. This CDR3 comprises 16 residues. The CDR3 nucleotides are TGCGCCAGCAGCTTATCAGCGGGAGTCTCCTACAATGAGCAGTTCTTC. Its protein is CASSLSAGVSYNEQFF.